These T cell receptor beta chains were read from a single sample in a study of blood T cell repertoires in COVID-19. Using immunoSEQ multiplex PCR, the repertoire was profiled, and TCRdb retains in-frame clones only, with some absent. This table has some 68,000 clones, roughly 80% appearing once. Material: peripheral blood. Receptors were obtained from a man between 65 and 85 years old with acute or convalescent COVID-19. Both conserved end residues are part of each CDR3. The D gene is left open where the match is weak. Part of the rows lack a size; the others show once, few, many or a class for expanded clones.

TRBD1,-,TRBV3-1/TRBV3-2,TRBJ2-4,TGTGCCAGCAGCCAAGATCAAAGGGGGACAGTATTTGACATTCAGTACTTC,CASSQDQRGTVFDIQYF
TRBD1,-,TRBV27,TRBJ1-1,TGTGCCAGCAGCTTACCCCCTAGCGGGACAGGGGACACTGAAGCTTTCTTT,CASSLPPSGTGDTEAFF
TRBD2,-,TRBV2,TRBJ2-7,TGTGCCAGCAGGGGGGGGACTAGCGGAACCTACGAGCAGTACTTC,CASRGGTSGTYEQYF
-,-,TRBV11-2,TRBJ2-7,TGTGCCAGCAGCTTAGTACAGGGCCACGAGCAGTACTTC,CASSLVQGHEQYF
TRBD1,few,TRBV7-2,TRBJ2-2,TGTGCCAGCAGCTTAGATTCGATACGGACAGGGGGCACCGGGGAGCTGTTTTTT,CASSLDSIRTGGTGELFF
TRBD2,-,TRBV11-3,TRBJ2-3,TGTGCCAGCAGCTTAGACGTCCCTGGGGGACTAGCGGGAATCACAGATACGCAGTATTTT,CASSLDVPGGLAGITDTQYF
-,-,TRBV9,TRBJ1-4,TGTGCCAGCACCCCAGCAGGGGCTCGGGGTGAAAAACTGTTTTTT,CASTPAGARGEKLFF
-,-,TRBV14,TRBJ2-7,TGTGCCAGCAGCCAAGTCTCACACAGCTACGAGCAGTACTTC,CASSQVSHSYEQYF
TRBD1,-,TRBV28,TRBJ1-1,TGTGCCAGCAGTCGATTGACAGGGAAGGGAGTAGCTTTCTTT,CASSRLTGKGVAFF
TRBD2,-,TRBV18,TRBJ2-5,TGTGCCAGCTCACCACCGGCCCGGGAGGAAGAGACCCAGTACTTC,CASSPPAREEETQYF
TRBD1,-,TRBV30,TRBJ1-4,TGTGCCTGGAGTCAGGGGGCGGGAAAACTGTTTTTT,CAWSQGAGKLFF
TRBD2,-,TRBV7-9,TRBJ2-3,TGTGCCATGACCGGGGGGCTGACTAGCGGGAGAGGGACAGATACGCAGTATTTT,CAMTGGLTSGRGTDTQYF
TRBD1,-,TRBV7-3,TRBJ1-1,TGTGCCAGCAGCCGTACAGGGGACACTGAAGCTTTCTTT,CASSRTGDTEAFF
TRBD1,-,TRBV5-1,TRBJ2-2,TGCGCCAGCAGCGCGGGACAGGGATTCGGGGAGCTGTTTTTT,CASSAGQGFGELFF
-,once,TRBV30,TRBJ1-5,TGTGCCTGGAGTGTACGGGGGGGGAGAAGCAATCAGCCCCAGCATTTT,CAWSVRGGRSNQPQHF
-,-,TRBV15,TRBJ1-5,TGTGCCACCAGTCCATCTGGACAGTTCAATCAGCCCCAGCATTTT,CATSPSGQFNQPQHF
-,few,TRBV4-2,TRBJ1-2,TGTGCCAGCAGCCAAGATACAGGCTCGGGTTGGGGCTACACCTTC,CASSQDTGSGWGYTF
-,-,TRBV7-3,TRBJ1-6,TGTGCCAGCAGCCCTGGGGGGAATTCACCCCTCCACTTT,CASSPGGNSPLHF
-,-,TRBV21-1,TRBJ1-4,TGTGCCAGCAGCAAGGTCCAGGGGGCCCCGGACGAAAAACTGTTTTTT,CASSKVQGAPDEKLFF
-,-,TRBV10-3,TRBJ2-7,TGTGCCATCAGTGAATCGGGACAAAAAAAAATCTACGAGCAGTACTTC,CAISESGQKKIYEQYF
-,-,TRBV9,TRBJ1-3,TGTGCCAGCAGCGTAGCTCCTTCCTCTGGAAACACCATATATTTT,CASSVAPSSGNTIYF
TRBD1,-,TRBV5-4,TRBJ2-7,TGTGCCAGCAGCGGCCGGACAGGGTTCGGAAACGAGCAGTACTTC,CASSGRTGFGNEQYF
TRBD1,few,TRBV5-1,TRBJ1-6,TGCGCCAGCAGCCCCCTTCCCTCCGGGACAGGGACTGGGAATTCACCCCTCCACTTT,CASSPLPSGTGTGNSPLHF
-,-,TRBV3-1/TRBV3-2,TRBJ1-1,TGTGCCAGCAGCCGGGCGAACACTGAAGCTTTCTTT,CASSRANTEAFF
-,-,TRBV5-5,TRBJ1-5,TGTGCCAGCAGCTTGGACAGGGCTAGGCGCAATCAGCCCCAGCATTTT,CASSLDRARRNQPQHF
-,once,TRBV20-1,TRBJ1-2,TGCAGTGCTAGAGATGGCGGGGGATACACCTTC,CSARDGGGYTF
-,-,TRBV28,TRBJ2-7,TGTGCCAGCAGTTTGTTGACTAGCGAGCAGTACTTC,CASSLLTSEQYF
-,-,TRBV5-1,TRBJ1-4,TGCGCCAGCAGCTGGACAGCTGGGGCTAATGAAAAACTGTTTTTT,CASSWTAGANEKLFF
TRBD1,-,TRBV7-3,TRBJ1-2,TGTGCCAGCAGCCAAACACCCGGGACAGGGTTGGATGGCTACACCTTC,CASSQTPGTGLDGYTF
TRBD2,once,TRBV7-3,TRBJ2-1,TGTGCCAGCAGCTTAACGACGGGAGGGCCGTCCGGACAGTTCTTC,CASSLTTGGPSGQFF
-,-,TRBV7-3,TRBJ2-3,TGTGCCAGCAGCTCACTACAGGGAAGCTCAGATACGCAGTATTTT,CASSSLQGSSDTQYF
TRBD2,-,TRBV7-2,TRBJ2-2,TGTGCCAGCAGCTTACGTCTAGCGGGGAACACCGGGGAGCTGTTTTTT,CASSLRLAGNTGELFF
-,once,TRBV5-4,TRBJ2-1,TGTGCCAGCAGCTTGGGCGGGACGGACGGCGAGCAGTTCTTC,CASSLGGTDGEQFF
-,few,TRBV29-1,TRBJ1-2,TGCAGCGTTGAAGAGTCCGGCACCTCGGGGTATGGCTACACCTTC,CSVEESGTSGYGYTF
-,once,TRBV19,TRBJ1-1,TGTGCCAGTAGTATAGAGGGGGCCAGGAACACTGAAGCTTTCTTT,CASSIEGARNTEAFF
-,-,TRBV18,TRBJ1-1,TGTGCCAGCACCAGCCGAACAGGAGTGAACACTGAAGCTTTCTTT,CASTSRTGVNTEAFF
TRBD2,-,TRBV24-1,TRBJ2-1,TGTGCCACCAGCTTAGCGGGATACAATGAGCAGTTCTTC,CATSLAGYNEQFF
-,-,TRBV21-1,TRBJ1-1,TGTGCCAGCCGAAACGAGGGGGTAACCAACACTGAAGCTTTCTTT,CASRNEGVTNTEAFF
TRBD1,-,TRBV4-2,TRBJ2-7,TGTGCCAGCAGCCTTTTTATAGGACAGGGGCCCTACGAGCAGTACTTC,CASSLFIGQGPYEQYF
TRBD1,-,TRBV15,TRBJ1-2,TGTGCCACCAGCAGAGAGGGACAGGTCTATGGCTACACCTTC,CATSREGQVYGYTF
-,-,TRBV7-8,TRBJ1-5,TGTGCCAGCAGCTATTGGAGGGAACAGCCCCAGCATTTT,CASSYWREQPQHF
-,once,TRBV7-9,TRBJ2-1,TGTGCCAGCAGCTCCGGGACTTTACGTTACAATGAGCAGTTCTTC,CASSSGTLRYNEQFF